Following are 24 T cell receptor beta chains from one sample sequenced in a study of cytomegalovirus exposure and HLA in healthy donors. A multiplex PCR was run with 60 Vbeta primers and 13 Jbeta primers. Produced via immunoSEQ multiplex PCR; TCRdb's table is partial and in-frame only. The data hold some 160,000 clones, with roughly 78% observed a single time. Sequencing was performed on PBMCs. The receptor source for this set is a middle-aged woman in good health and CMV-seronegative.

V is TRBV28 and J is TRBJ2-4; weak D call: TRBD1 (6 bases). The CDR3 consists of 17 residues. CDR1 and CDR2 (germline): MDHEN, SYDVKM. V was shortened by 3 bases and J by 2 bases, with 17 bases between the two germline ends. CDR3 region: CASSFNNRDIPKNIQYF. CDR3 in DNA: TGTGCCAGCAGTTTTAATAATCGGGACATACCCAAAAACATTCAGTACTTC.

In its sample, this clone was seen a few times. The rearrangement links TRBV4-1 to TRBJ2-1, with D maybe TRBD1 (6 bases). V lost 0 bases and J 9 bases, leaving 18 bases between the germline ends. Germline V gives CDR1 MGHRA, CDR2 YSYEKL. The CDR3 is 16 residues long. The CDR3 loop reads CASSQDSAGAQFEQFF. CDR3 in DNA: TGCGCCAGCAGCCAAGACTCGGCAGGGGCCCAATTTGAGCAGTTCTTC.

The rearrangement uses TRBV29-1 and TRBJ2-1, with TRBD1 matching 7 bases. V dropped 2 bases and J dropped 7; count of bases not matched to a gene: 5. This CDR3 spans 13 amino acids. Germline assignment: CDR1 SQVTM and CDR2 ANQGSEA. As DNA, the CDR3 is TGCAGCGTTGAAAAGGGGGCGATGAATGAGCAGTTCTTC. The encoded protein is CSVEKGAMNEQFF.

CDR3: CASSLEGGPYEQYF. CDR3 DNA: TGCGCCAGCAGCTTGGAGGGGGGGCCTTACGAGCAGTACTTC. The V call is TRBV5-1, the J call TRBJ2-7; D perhaps matches TRBD2 (7 bases). This CDR3 contains 14 residues. The germline CDR1 and CDR2 sequences are SGHRS and YFSETQ. Deletions cut 0 bases from V and 4 bases from J, with 11 bases between.

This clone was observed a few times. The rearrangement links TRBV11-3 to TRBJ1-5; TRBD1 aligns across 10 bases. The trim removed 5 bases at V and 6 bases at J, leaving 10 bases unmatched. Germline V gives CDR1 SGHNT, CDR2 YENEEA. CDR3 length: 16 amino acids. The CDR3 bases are TGTGCCAGCAGCCCTCAAACGACAGGGGGCTTTCAGCCCCAGCATTTT. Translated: CASSPQTTGGFQPQHF.

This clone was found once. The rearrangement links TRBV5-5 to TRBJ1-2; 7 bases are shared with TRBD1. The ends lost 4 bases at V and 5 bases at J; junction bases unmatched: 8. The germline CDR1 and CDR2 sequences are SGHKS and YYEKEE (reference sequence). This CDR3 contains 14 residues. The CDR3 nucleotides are TGTGCCAGCAGCCCCCTTGGGACAGATTATGGCTACACCTTC. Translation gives CASSPLGTDYGYTF.

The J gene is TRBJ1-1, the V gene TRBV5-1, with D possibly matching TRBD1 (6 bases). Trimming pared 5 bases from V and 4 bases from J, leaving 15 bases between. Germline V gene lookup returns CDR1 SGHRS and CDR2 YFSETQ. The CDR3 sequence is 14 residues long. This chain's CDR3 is CASSLGGVSTEAFF. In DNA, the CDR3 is TGCGCCAGCAGTTTAGGGGGGGTTTCCACTGAAGCTTTCTTT.

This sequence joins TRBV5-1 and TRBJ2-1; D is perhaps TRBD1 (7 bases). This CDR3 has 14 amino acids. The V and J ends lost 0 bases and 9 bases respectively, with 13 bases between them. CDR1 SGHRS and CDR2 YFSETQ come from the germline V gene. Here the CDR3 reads CASSLDQGGSEQFF. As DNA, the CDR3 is TGCGCCAGCAGCTTGGATCAGGGGGGTAGTGAGCAGTTCTTC.

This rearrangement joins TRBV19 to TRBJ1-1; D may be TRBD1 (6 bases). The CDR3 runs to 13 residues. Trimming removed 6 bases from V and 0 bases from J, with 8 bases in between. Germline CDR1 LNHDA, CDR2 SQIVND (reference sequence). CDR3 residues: CASRRGMNTEAFF. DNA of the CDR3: TGTGCCAGTAGAAGGGGGATGAACACTGAAGCTTTCTTT.

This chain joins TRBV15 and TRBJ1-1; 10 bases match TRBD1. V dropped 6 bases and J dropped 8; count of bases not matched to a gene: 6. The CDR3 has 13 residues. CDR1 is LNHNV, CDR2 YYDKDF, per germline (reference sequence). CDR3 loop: CATSKDRGAEAFF. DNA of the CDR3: TGTGCCACCAGTAAGGACAGGGGGGCAGAAGCTTTCTTT.

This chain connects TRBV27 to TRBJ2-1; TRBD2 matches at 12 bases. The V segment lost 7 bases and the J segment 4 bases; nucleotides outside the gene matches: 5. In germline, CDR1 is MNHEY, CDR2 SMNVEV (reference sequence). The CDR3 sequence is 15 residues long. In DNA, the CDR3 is TGTGCCAGCACTGGGACTAGCGGGCGATACAATGAGCAGTTCTTC. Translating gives CASTGTSGRYNEQFF.

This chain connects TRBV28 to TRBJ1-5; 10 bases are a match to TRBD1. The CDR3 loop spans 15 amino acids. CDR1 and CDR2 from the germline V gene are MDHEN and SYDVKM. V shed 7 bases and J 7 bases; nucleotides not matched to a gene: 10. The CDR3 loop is CASKLTGGSGQPQHF. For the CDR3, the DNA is TGTGCCAGCAAGCTGACAGGGGGCTCGGGACAGCCCCAGCATTTT.

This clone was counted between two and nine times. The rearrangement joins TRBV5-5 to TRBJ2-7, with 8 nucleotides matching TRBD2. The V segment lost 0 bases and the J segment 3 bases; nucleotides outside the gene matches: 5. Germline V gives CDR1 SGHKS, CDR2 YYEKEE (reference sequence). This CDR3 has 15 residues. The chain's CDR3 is CASSLAGGGNYEQYF. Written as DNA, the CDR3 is TGTGCCAGCAGCTTGGCCGGCGGGGGGAACTACGAGCAGTACTTC.

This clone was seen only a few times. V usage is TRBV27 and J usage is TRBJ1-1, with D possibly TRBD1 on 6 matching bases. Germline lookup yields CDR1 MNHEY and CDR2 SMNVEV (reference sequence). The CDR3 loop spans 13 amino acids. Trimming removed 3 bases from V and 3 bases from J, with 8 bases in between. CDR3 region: CASSFRTDTEAFF. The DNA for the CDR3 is TGTGCCAGCAGTTTCAGGACAGACACTGAAGCTTTCTTT.

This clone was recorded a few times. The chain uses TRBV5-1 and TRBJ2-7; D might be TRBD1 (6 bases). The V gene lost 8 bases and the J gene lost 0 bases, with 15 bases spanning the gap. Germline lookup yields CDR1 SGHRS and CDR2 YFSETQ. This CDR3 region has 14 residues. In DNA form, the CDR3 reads TGCGCCAGTGCCCCAGGGGACGTCTCCTACGAGCAGTACTTC. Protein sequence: CASAPGDVSYEQYF.

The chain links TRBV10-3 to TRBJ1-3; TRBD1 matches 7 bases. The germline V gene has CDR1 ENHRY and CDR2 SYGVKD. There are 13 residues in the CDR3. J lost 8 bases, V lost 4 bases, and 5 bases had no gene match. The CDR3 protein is CAISVGQWDTIYF. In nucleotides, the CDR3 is TGTGCCATCAGTGTGGGACAGTGGGACACCATATATTTT.

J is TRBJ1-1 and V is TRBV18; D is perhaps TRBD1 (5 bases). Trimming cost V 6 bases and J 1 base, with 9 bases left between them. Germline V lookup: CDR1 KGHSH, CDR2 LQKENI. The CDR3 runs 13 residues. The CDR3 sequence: CASSPTENTEAFF. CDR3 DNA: TGTGCCAGCTCCCCGACAGAGAACACTGAAGCTTTCTTT.

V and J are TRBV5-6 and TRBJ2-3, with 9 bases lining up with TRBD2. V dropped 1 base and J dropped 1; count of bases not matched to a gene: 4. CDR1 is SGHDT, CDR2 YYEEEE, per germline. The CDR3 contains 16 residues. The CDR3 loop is CASSLIIAGGTDTQYF. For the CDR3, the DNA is TGTGCCAGCAGCTTGATAATAGCGGGAGGCACAGATACGCAGTATTTT.

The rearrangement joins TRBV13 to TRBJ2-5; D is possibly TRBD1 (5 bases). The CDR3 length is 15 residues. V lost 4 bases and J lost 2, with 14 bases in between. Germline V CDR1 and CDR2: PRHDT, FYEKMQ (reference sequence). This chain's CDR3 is CASSSQPRVQETQYF. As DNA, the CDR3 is TGTGCCAGCAGCTCCCAACCCAGGGTACAAGAGACCCAGTACTTC.

The CDR3 sequence: CASSAGLANEQFF. The CDR3 DNA sequence: TGCGCCAGCAGCGCGGGACTAGCGAATGAGCAGTTCTTC. The genes are TRBV5-1 and TRBJ2-1, with 10 nucleotides matching TRBD2. From germline, CDR1 is SGHRS and CDR2 YFSETQ. Germline trimming cut 4 bases from V and 7 bases from J; bases unmatched to any gene: 2. This CDR3 region has 13 residues.

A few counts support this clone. The CDR3 loop reads CASSRFYTKAEAFF. The DNA for the CDR3 is TGTGCCAGCAGCCGATTTTACACGAAAGCTGAAGCTTTCTTT. The chain joins TRBV21-1 to TRBJ1-1; TRBD1, the D gene given by the table, was not confirmed from the DNA. TRBV21-1 corresponds to a pseudogene. This CDR3 spans 14 amino acids.

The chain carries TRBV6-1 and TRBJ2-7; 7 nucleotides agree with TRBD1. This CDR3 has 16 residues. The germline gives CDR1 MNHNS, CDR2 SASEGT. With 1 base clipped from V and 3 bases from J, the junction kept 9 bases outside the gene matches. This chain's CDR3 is CASSEGRGSVIYEQYF. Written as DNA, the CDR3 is TGTGCCAGCAGTGAAGGCAGGGGGAGTGTTATCTACGAGCAGTACTTC.

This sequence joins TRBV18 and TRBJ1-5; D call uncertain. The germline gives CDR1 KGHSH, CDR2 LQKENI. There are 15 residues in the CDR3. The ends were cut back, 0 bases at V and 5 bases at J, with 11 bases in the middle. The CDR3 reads CASSPPEGADQPQHF. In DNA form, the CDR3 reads TGTGCCAGCTCACCACCGGAGGGAGCAGATCAGCCCCAGCATTTT.

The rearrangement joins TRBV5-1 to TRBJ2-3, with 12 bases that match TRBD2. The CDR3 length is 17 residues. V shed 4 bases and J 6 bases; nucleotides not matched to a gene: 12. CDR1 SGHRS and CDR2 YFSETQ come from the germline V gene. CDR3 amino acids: CASSGGLAGRRGDTQYF. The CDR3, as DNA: TGCGCCAGCAGCGGTGGACTAGCGGGACGGCGAGGGGATACGCAGTATTTT. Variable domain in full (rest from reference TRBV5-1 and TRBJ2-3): KAGVTQTPRYLIKTRGQQVTLSCSPISGHRSVSWYQQTPGQGLQFLFEYFSETQRNKGNFPGRFSGRQFSNSRSEMNVSTLELGDSALYLCASSGGLAGRRGDTQYFGPGTRLTVL.